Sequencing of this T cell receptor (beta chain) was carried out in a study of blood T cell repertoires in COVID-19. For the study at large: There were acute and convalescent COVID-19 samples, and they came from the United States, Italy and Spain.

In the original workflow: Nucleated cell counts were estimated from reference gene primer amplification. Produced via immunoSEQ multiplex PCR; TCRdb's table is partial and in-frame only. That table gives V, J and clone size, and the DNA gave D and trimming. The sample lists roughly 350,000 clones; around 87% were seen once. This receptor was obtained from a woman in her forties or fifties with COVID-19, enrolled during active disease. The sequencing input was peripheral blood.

CDR3 amino acids: CATAVAGGAGELFF. In DNA, the CDR3 is TGCGCCACCGCCGTAGCGGGAGGTGCCGGGGAGCTGTTTTTT. The chain recombines TRBV4-1 with TRBJ2-2, with 10 bases aligning to TRBD2. The ends lost 10 bases at V and 6 bases at J; junction bases unmatched: 8. This CDR3 region has 14 residues. From germline, CDR1 is MGHRA and CDR2 YSYEKL.